Presented here are 27 T cell receptor beta chains from one specimen sequenced in a study of control samples from healthy donors and cancer patients. Repertoires were generated with immunoSEQ multiplex PCR, while TCRdb's copy carries only in-frame clones and drops some. The sample holds thousands of clones, around nine tenths seen once. Input material: PBMCs. The source of these receptors is a man between 60 and 70 years old with colorectal cancer.

This chain links TRBV6-5 with TRBJ1-1; D is undetermined. The germline gives CDR1 MNHEY, CDR2 SVGAGI. The length of the CDR3 is 12 residues. Between the trimmed V and J ends, which lost 7 bases and 3 bases, there was a span of 9 bases. The DNA for the CDR3 is TGTGCCAGCACTGTGGTGGACACTGAAGCTTTCTTT. It is translated as CASTVVDTEAFF.

V and J are TRBV29-1 and TRBJ1-2; D ambiguous. The CDR3 covers 11 residues. V lost 4 bases and J lost 12, with 15 bases in between. Germline CDR1 SQVTM, CDR2 ANQGSEA. This chain's CDR3 is CSVAHLGQDTF. In nucleotides, the CDR3 is TGCAGCGTTGCCCACTTGGGCCAAGACACCTTC.

The chain joins TRBV28 to TRBJ2-3; TRBD2 agrees at 7 bases. This CDR3 has 16 amino acids. The V gene end was trimmed by 4 bases and the J gene end by 0 bases; junction bases not matched to a gene: 7. Germline CDR1 and CDR2: MDHEN and SYDVKM. The CDR3 loop is CASSSPGGGSTDTQYF. Written as DNA, the CDR3 is TGTGCCAGCAGTTCCCCTGGGGGGGGAAGCACAGATACGCAGTATTTT.

This rearrangement joins TRBV7-2 to TRBJ1-3; D ambiguous. The V end was cut by 5 bases, the J end by 2 bases, with 10 bases between. CDR3 size: 14 residues. The germline V gene has CDR1 SGHTA and CDR2 FQGNSA. CDR3 sequence: CASSTVPTGNTIYF. The CDR3 DNA reads TGTGCCAGCAGCACCGTCCCGACTGGAAACACCATATATTTT.

This rearrangement joins TRBV28 to TRBJ1-2; D uncertain. The CDR3 is 14 amino acids. Germline CDR1 and CDR2: MDHEN and SYDVKM. Trimming stripped 6 bases from V and 8 bases from J, with 19 bases between. CDR3 DNA: TGTGCCAGCAGACTCACCATTAACACGGGAGGCTACACCTTC. This codes for CASRLTINTGGYTF.

The genes are TRBV5-1 and TRBJ2-3; TRBD2 matches 12 bases. Trimming removed 0 bases from V and 2 bases from J; junction bases left unmatched: 1. This CDR3 is built from 16 residues. Germline values: CDR1 SGHRS, CDR2 YFSETQ. The CDR3 sequence: CASSLGLAGVTDTQYF. In DNA form, the CDR3 reads TGCGCCAGCAGCTTGGGACTAGCGGGGGTCACAGATACGCAGTATTTT.

This clone was detected once. The CDR3, as DNA: TGTGCCAGCAGTTTATCTGGGACCGCGGGCTACACCTTC. Translated, it gives CASSLSGTAGYTF. The chain uses TRBV28 and TRBJ1-2, with a weak D call TRBD1 (5 bases). Germline V gene lookup returns CDR1 MDHEN and CDR2 SYDVKM. CDR3 length equals 13 residues. The V and J ends lost 1 base and 8 bases respectively, with 11 bases between them.

The chain recombines TRBV5-4 with TRBJ2-2; possibly TRBD2 for D (6 bases). Germline CDR1 and CDR2: SGHNT and YYREEE (reference sequence). V was trimmed by 0 bases and J by 5 bases, leaving 14 bases between them. The CDR3 length is 16 residues. As DNA, the CDR3 is TGTGCCAGCAGCTTGGAACCGACTAGAAGTACCGGGGAGCTGTTTTTT. Protein sequence: CASSLEPTRSTGELFF.

The genes are TRBV19 and TRBJ2-7, with D uncertain. Deletions cut 5 bases from V and 0 bases from J, with 14 bases between. This CDR3 comprises 15 residues. CDR1 is LNHDA, CDR2 SQIVND, per germline (reference sequence). The CDR3 coding sequence is TGTGCCAGTAGTCCGTCGATGGGCAGCTCCTACGAGCAGTACTTC. Translating it yields CASSPSMGSSYEQYF.

The table lists this clone with a count of one. The chain joins TRBV7-2 to TRBJ1-5; no reliable D call. Germline V gives CDR1 SGHTA, CDR2 FQGNSA. The CDR3 runs 12 residues. The ends were cut back, 3 bases at V and 3 bases at J, with 3 bases in the middle. The CDR3 is CASSFYNQPQHF. The CDR3 DNA follows: TGTGCCAGCAGCTTTTACAATCAGCCCCAGCATTTT.

This clone was picked up one time. The chain carries TRBV5-1 and TRBJ1-2; no clear D. Germline lookup yields CDR1 SGHRS and CDR2 YFSETQ. V lost 2 bases, J lost 2 bases, and 7 bases lay in between. The length of the CDR3 is 13 residues. DNA for the CDR3: TGCGCCAGCAGCTTCACAGCCAACTATGGCTACACCTTC. Encoded protein: CASSFTANYGYTF. The full variable domain, completed using reference TRBV5-1 and TRBJ1-2, is KAGVTQTPRYLIKTRGQQVTLSCSPISGHRSVSWYQQTPGQGLQFLFEYFSETQRNKGNFPGRFSGRQFSNSRSEMNVSTLELGDSALYLCASSFTANYGYTFGSGTRLTVV.

The gene calls are TRBV30 and TRBJ1-4, with D unclear. V lost 1 base and J 10 bases, leaving 13 bases between the germline ends. Germline V gives CDR1 GTSNPN, CDR2 SVGIG (reference sequence). The CDR3 spans 13 residues. DNA of the CDR3: TGTGCCTGGAGTGCCGGGAGAATCGGAAAACTGTTTTTT. This encodes CAWSAGRIGKLFF. The full variable domain, rest sourced from reference TRBV30 and TRBJ1-4, is SQTIHQWPATLVQPVGSPLSLECTVEGTSNPNLYWYRQAAGRGLQLLFYSVGIGQISSEVPQNLSASRPQDRQFILSSKKLLLSDSGFYLCAWSAGRIGKLFFGSGTQLSVL.

The chain carries TRBV28 and TRBJ2-3; TRBD1 is a possible D gene (6 bases). Between the trimmed V and J ends, which lost 8 bases and 3 bases, there was a span of 15 bases. CDR1 MDHEN and CDR2 SYDVKM come from the germline V gene. CDR3 length: 14 residues. DNA of the CDR3: TGTGCCAGCCAGTTTGTCCAGGGGACAGATACGCAGTATTTT. This translates into CASQFVQGTDTQYF. Complete variable domain (other parts from reference TRBV28 and TRBJ2-3): DVKVTQSSRYLVKRTGEKVFLECVQDMDHENMFWYRQDPGLGLRLIYFSYDVKMKEKGDIPEGYSVSREKKERFSLILESASTNQTSMYLCASQFVQGTDTQYFGPGTRLTVL.

The chain has TRBV15 and TRBJ2-1; 10 bases line up with TRBD2. Germline CDR1 reads LNHNV; CDR2 reads YYDKDF (reference sequence). There are 18 residues in the CDR3. With 1 base clipped from V and 4 bases from J, the junction kept 10 bases outside the gene matches. The CDR3 loop reads CATSRGRRSGGGYNEQFF. As DNA, the CDR3 is TGTGCCACCAGCAGAGGGAGGAGGAGCGGGGGGGGATACAATGAGCAGTTCTTC.

The rearrangement links TRBV18 to TRBJ2-1; 9 positions agree with TRBD1. This CDR3 has 17 amino acids. Germline trimming cut 5 bases from V and 7 bases from J; bases unmatched to any gene: 15. Looked up from germline, CDR1 is KGHSH and CDR2 is LQKENI. CDR3 nucleotide sequence: TGTGCCAGCTCATCGAGTAGCCGGGACAGGGCGATTAATGAGCAGTTCTTC. This translates into CASSSSSRDRAINEQFF.

The rearrangement joins TRBV5-8 to TRBJ1-2; D uncertain. V was pared by 0 bases and J by 7 bases, with 13 bases between. This CDR3 contains 14 residues. CDR1 and CDR2 from the germline V gene are SGHTS and YDEGEE. Here the CDR3 reads CASSLALGFSGYTF. The CDR3 bases are TGTGCCAGCAGCTTGGCCCTCGGGTTCTCTGGCTACACCTTC.

This clone was counted once. The CDR3, as DNA: TGTGCCAGCAGCTTAGTCTTAGGGGTTCGCAACGAGCAGTACTTC. Its protein product is CASSLVLGVRNEQYF. The chain uses TRBV7-9 and TRBJ2-7; perhaps TRBD1 as D (5 bases). The CDR3 is made up of 15 amino acids. V was clipped by 1 base and J by 5 bases, with 15 bases between them. CDR1 SEHNR and CDR2 FQNEAQ come from the germline V gene (reference sequence).

The CDR3 region has the DNA TGTGCCAGCAGCCCCCCCCACAGGCCGGACGAGCAGTACTTC. This encodes CASSPPHRPDEQYF. This chain links TRBV28 with TRBJ2-7; maybe TRBD1 (5 bases). The CDR3 is 14 residues long. From germline, CDR1 is MDHEN and CDR2 SYDVKM. V dropped 6 bases and J dropped 5 bases, with 17 bases sitting between them.

The V call is TRBV2, the J call TRBJ2-2; 7 bases align to TRBD1. The CDR3 length is 14 residues. The V gene's germline CDR1 is SNHLY and CDR2 FYNNEI. V gave up 3 bases and J gave up 7 bases; unmatched junction bases: 5. This CDR3 reads CASSDRGGDGELFF. CDR3 in DNA: TGTGCCAGCAGTGACAGAGGGGGCGACGGGGAGCTGTTTTTT.

The chain recombines TRBV7-2 with TRBJ2-7; D call uncertain. The CDR3 length is 14 residues. CDR1 is SGHTA and CDR2 is FQGNSA in the germline V gene. V dropped 2 bases and J dropped 2 bases, with 10 bases sitting between them. The CDR3 DNA sequence: TGTGCCAGCAGCTTAACCCCTGGGGCCTACGAGCAGTACTTC. Protein product: CASSLTPGAYEQYF.

The genes are TRBV4-2 and TRBJ1-5; the D gene is possibly TRBD1 (5 bases). This CDR3 is 13 amino acids long. Trimming took 4 bases from V and 7 from J, leaving 11 bases between them. From germline, CDR1 is LGHNA and CDR2 YNFKEQ. CDR3 amino acids: CASSRQGGQPQHF. DNA of the CDR3: TGTGCCAGCAGCCGGCAGGGAGGACAGCCCCAGCATTTT.

This clone showed up just once. The V call is TRBV19, the J call TRBJ1-6; no definite D call. This CDR3 region has 18 residues. The V and J ends lost 7 bases and 2 bases respectively, with 21 bases between them. Per germline, CDR1 LNHDA and CDR2 SQIVND (reference sequence). CDR3 in amino acids: CASTKRAPTETYNSPLHF. DNA of the CDR3: TGTGCCAGTACTAAACGGGCTCCGACGGAGACCTATAATTCACCCCTCCACTTT. The full variable domain, in which reference TRBV19 and TRBJ1-6 provide the parts outside the CDR3, is DGGITQSPKYLFRKEGQNVTLSCEQNLNHDAMYWYRQDPGQGLRLIYYSQIVNDFQKGDIAEGYSVSREKKESFPLTVTSAQKNPTAFYLCASTKRAPTETYNSPLHFGNGTRLTVT.

This chain joins TRBV5-1 and TRBJ2-7; D gene uncertain. Deletions cut 4 bases from V and 2 bases from J, with 19 bases between. Germline V gives CDR1 SGHRS, CDR2 YFSETQ. The CDR3 is 16 amino acids. The CDR3 reads CASSLGPDVTTYEQYF. In DNA form, the CDR3 reads TGCGCCAGCAGCCTTGGGCCGGACGTGACGACCTACGAGCAGTACTTC.

This clone qualifies as large. The V gene is TRBV2, the J gene TRBJ1-1, with 12 nucleotides matching TRBD1. CDR3 size: 17 residues. CDR1 and CDR2 from the germline V gene are SNHLY and FYNNEI. V gave up 4 bases and J gave up 0 bases; unmatched junction bases: 6. This CDR3 reads CASSGDRGRTMNTEAFF. CDR3 nucleotide sequence: TGTGCCAGCAGTGGGGACAGGGGGCGGACGATGAACACTGAAGCTTTCTTT.

This chain uses TRBV10-3 with TRBJ1-3, with a possible D match to TRBD1 (5 bases). CDR3 length: 14 residues. Trimming cost V 5 bases and J 4 bases, with 12 bases left between them. Germline lookup yields CDR1 ENHRY and CDR2 SYGVKD. CDR3 amino acids: CAISPDREGNTIYF. The DNA for the CDR3 is TGTGCCATCAGTCCCGACAGAGAGGGAAACACCATATATTTT.

This clone showed up just once. The CDR3 is CAWSSQQGAIYGYTF. In DNA form, the CDR3 reads TGTGCCTGGAGTTCACAACAGGGGGCGATTTATGGCTACACCTTC. The genes are TRBV30 and TRBJ1-2; the match to TRBD1 covers 9 bases. Germline values: CDR1 GTSNPN, CDR2 SVGIG (reference sequence). Losses at the gene ends were 2 bases for V and 5 bases for J; bases not matched to a gene: 9. The CDR3 length is 15 residues.

J is TRBJ1-5 and V is TRBV10-3, with TRBD1 identical over 9 bases. This CDR3 has 15 residues. Germline V gene sequence: CDR1 ENHRY, CDR2 SYGVKD. V gave up 3 bases and J gave up 3 bases; unmatched junction bases: 3. The CDR3 here is CAISEGTGPNQPQHF. The CDR3 nucleotides are TGTGCCATCAGTGAAGGGACAGGGCCCAATCAGCCCCAGCATTTT.